What follows describes a single T cell receptor (beta chain). Its antigen is unknown. A read error may produce the germline difference seen at one junction end. Germline CDR1 MNHEY, CDR2 SVGAGI. CDR3 length: 13 residues. Study-wide results and limits: Larger-cohort validation covered only one TCR beta V-J rearrangement.

From the 5' RACE reads, TCRdb called clonotypes with MiXCR, one entry per CDR3 protein. The sample consists of tens of thousands of distinct CDR3 sequences, less than 30% of them appearing once. The specimen was memory CD4+ T cells sorted from a lymph node. Noted subset: memory CD4+ T cells, CD4+CD45RO+CD25-. The receptor's source is a female donor with breast cancer. The rearrangement uses TRBV6-5 and TRBJ1-6; D is unclear. The CDR3 here is CVSSYSRDSPLHF. CDR3 bases: TGTGTCAGCAGTTACTCGAGGGATTCACCCCTCCACTTT.